These 9 T cell receptor beta chains originate from one sample sequenced in a study of blood T cell repertoires in COVID-19. Profiling relied on immunoSEQ multiplex PCR, and the TCRdb table lists in-frame clones only, not all of them. The top ten clones hold approximately 9.1% of a sample with fewer than 85,000 clones, around 89% of them seen once. Sequencing used peripheral blood. The source is a human donor in a cohort sampled during active COVID-19.

The chain links TRBV20-1 to TRBJ1-5; D not resolved. The CDR3 length is 16 residues. Trimming shortened V by 3 bases and J by 0 bases, and 15 bases separated the two germline ends. The germline V gene encodes CDR1 DFQATT and CDR2 SNEGSKA (reference sequence). CDR3: CSASPRGRYSNQPQHF. The CDR3, as DNA: TGCAGTGCTAGTCCTCGGGGTCGTTATAGCAATCAGCCCCAGCATTTT.

This clone was detected only a few times. The chain has TRBV6-5 and TRBJ1-1, with TRBD1 matching over 12 bases. CDR1 and CDR2 (germline): MNHEY, SVGAGI. After removal of 6 bases from V and 12 bases from J, the junction contained 5 bases not matched to a gene. The CDR3 sequence is 12 residues long. The CDR3 protein is CASRGQGAGPFF. CDR3 coding DNA: TGTGCCAGCAGGGGACAGGGGGCAGGACCTTTCTTT.

This clone has more than one count but fewer than ten. The chain employs TRBV28 and TRBJ2-1, with D perhaps TRBD2 (5 bases). Germline CDR1 MDHEN, CDR2 SYDVKM. Between the trimmed V and J ends, which lost 3 bases and 9 bases, there was a span of 18 bases. CDR3 length: 15 residues. DNA for the CDR3: TGTGCCAGCAGTTTTCCCGGGATAGGAGGACCTGAGCAGTTCTTC. This encodes CASSFPGIGGPEQFF.

The rearrangement links TRBV5-1 to TRBJ2-7; 10 nucleotides match TRBD2. The germline V gene has CDR1 SGHRS and CDR2 YFSETQ. The junction had 6 bases not matched to a gene; V was cut back by 4 bases and J by 2 bases. The length of the CDR3 is 15 residues. The CDR3 region is CASSVLAGKTYEQYF. Written as DNA, the CDR3 is TGCGCCAGCAGCGTACTAGCGGGGAAAACCTACGAGCAGTACTTC. Based on the CDR3 plus reference TRBV5-1 and TRBJ2-7, the full variable domain is KAGVTQTPRYLIKTRGQQVTLSCSPISGHRSVSWYQQTPGQGLQFLFEYFSETQRNKGNFPGRFSGRQFSNSRSEMNVSTLELGDSALYLCASSVLAGKTYEQYFGPGTRLTVT.

The chain links TRBV19 to TRBJ1-3; TRBD1 might be the D (5 bases). V gave up 3 bases and J gave up 0 bases, with 6 bases separating them. Germline V gives CDR1 LNHDA, CDR2 SQIVND (reference sequence). The CDR3 sequence is 14 residues long. CDR3 loop: CASSMGLSGNTIYF. CDR3 DNA: TGTGCCAGTAGTATGGGGCTCTCTGGAAACACCATATATTTT. Together with reference TRBV19 and TRBJ1-3, the CDR3 gives the full variable domain: DGGITQSPKYLFRKEGQNVTLSCEQNLNHDAMYWYRQDPGQGLRLIYYSQIVNDFQKGDIAEGYSVSREKKESFPLTVTSAQKNPTAFYLCASSMGLSGNTIYFGEGSWLTVV.

The chain couples TRBV3-1 (or the pseudogene TRBV3-2) to TRBJ2-7; D is possibly TRBD2 (5 bases). Germline CDR1 LGHDT, CDR2 YNNKEL (reference sequence). Deletions cut 0 bases from V and 2 bases from J, with 11 bases between. CDR3 length: 15 amino acids. This CDR3 reads CASSQDSTKTYEQYF. CDR3 DNA: TGTGCCAGCAGCCAAGATTCGACTAAAACCTACGAGCAGTACTTC.

The genes are TRBV5-1 and TRBJ2-1, with D maybe TRBD2 (5 bases). Germline assignment: CDR1 SGHRS and CDR2 YFSETQ. The CDR3 consists of 15 residues. Trimming cost V 4 bases and J 0 bases, with 11 bases left between them. This chain's CDR3 is CASSGGGNSYNEQFF. CDR3 DNA: TGCGCCAGCAGCGGAGGCGGTAACTCCTACAATGAGCAGTTCTTC.

This clone was counted between two and nine times. The CDR3, as DNA: TGCGCCAGCGGAGACAGGGGGTGGGAGCAGTACTTC. Its translation: CASGDRGWEQYF. The chain couples TRBV10-2 to TRBJ2-7; 9 bases match TRBD1. The CDR3 is made up of 12 amino acids. After removal of 8 bases from V and 7 bases from J, the junction contained 6 bases not matched to a gene. Germline V gene sequence: CDR1 WSHSY, CDR2 SAAADI.

The chain has TRBV18 and TRBJ2-3; a weak D match, TRBD2 (6 bases). The CDR3 contains 12 residues. From germline, CDR1 is KGHSH and CDR2 LQKENI. The germline V and J ends were trimmed by 6 bases and 5 bases, with 9 bases remaining between them. CDR3 in DNA: TGTGCCAGCTCGGGACTGGGAGATACGCAGTATTTT. Protein: CASSGLGDTQYF. Variable domain in full (rest from reference TRBV18 and TRBJ2-3): NAGVMQNPRHLVRRRGQEARLRCSPMKGHSHVYWYRQLPEEGLKFMVYLQKENIIDESGMPKERFSAEFPKEGPSILRIQQVVRGDSAAYFCASSGLGDTQYFGPGTRLTVL.